Listed here are 14 T cell receptor beta chains from one sample, sequenced in a study of beta chain features in type 1 diabetes. The investigators reverse transcribed all of the isolated RNA, so they sequenced expressed TCRB transcripts. Assay used: immunoSEQ multiplex PCR; TCRdb lists only in-frame clones, some missing. This table has fewer than 650,000 clones, roughly 15% appearing once. The specimen was naive CD4+ T cells from blood. These receptor sequences come from a young man in good health.

V and J are TRBV14 and TRBJ2-5; D perhaps matches TRBD1 (5 bases). The CDR3 is 17 residues long. Germline-derived CDR1 and CDR2 are SGHDN and FVKESK. Trimming took off 0 bases at V and 5 bases at J, with 19 bases between the two ends. The DNA of the CDR3 is TGTGCCAGCAGCCAAGATGGCGCGCTGGCAGGGTGGGAGACCCAGTACTTC. Its protein is CASSQDGALAGWETQYF.

This clone was detected only a few times. J is TRBJ1-1 and V is TRBV14; TRBD1 agrees at 7 bases. V lost 5 bases, J lost 0 bases, and 6 bases stayed unmatched. Germline CDR1 reads SGHDN; CDR2 reads FVKESK. There are 15 residues in the CDR3. CDR3 in DNA: TGTGCCAGCAGCAACCGACAGGGAATGAACACTGAAGCTTTCTTT. This gives the protein CASSNRQGMNTEAFF.

V is TRBV6-6 and J is TRBJ2-7, with unresolved D. Trimming left V 0 bases short and J 2 bases short, with 8 bases between. The germline V gene encodes CDR1 MNHNY and CDR2 SVGAGI (reference sequence). CDR3 size: 14 residues. Written as DNA, the CDR3 is TGTGCCAGCAGTTACTCGGGATACCCCTACGAGCAGTACTTC. Protein product: CASSYSGYPYEQYF.

The table lists this clone with a few counts. The V and J genes are TRBV7-2 and TRBJ1-2; 9 bases are shared with TRBD1. Germline CDR1 is SGHTA and CDR2 is FQGNSA. CDR3 length: 13 amino acids. V lost 4 bases to trimming and J lost 7 bases; unmatched junction nucleotides: 4. The CDR3 sequence: CASSSDRGGGYTF. CDR3 DNA sequence: TGTGCCAGCAGCTCGGACAGGGGCGGTGGCTACACCTTC.

This clone was observed a few times. J is TRBJ2-2 and V is TRBV28; D not resolved. V was trimmed by 1 base and J by 5 bases, leaving 14 bases between them. The CDR3 spans 16 residues. Germline loops: CDR1 MDHEN, CDR2 SYDVKM. As DNA, the CDR3 is TGTGCCAGCAGTTTATTTGCAACCGGCCTAACCGGGGAGCTGTTTTTT. Amino acids: CASSLFATGLTGELFF.

The chain has TRBV30 and TRBJ1-6, with D possibly being TRBD1 (6 bases). Germline CDR1 reads GTSNPN; CDR2 reads SVGIG (reference sequence). The germline V and J ends were trimmed by 3 bases and 9 bases, with 12 bases remaining between them. CDR3 size: 13 residues. The DNA for the CDR3 is TGTGCCTGGAGCGACAGGCGGAGTTCACCCCTCCACTTT. Translating gives CAWSDRRSSPLHF.

This clone was counted only a few times. The chain carries TRBV5-4 and TRBJ2-1, with 8 positions matching TRBD2. Germline V gene sequence: CDR1 SGHNT, CDR2 YYREEE (reference sequence). Trimming took 2 bases from V and 4 from J; bases not matched to a gene: 5. The CDR3 extends over 15 amino acids. The CDR3 here is CASSFSASGYNEQFF. The CDR3 DNA sequence: TGTGCCAGCAGCTTTTCCGCTAGCGGGTACAATGAGCAGTTCTTC.

J is TRBJ2-7 and V is TRBV6-1, with 7 bases aligning to TRBD2. Trimming removed 4 bases from V and 6 bases from J; junction bases left unmatched: 9. CDR3 size: 14 residues. Germline CDR1 reads MNHNS; CDR2 reads SASEGT. CDR3 nucleotides: TGTGCCAGCAGTGGGGAAGCGGGACTTGCCGAGCAGTACTTC. Protein sequence: CASSGEAGLAEQYF.

This clone showed up just a few times. The V call is TRBV18, the J call TRBJ2-7; D not resolved. This CDR3 has 15 residues. The V and J ends lost 8 bases and 3 bases respectively, with 20 bases between them. Germline CDR1 KGHSH, CDR2 LQKENI. Here the CDR3 reads CASTKTRVRDYEQYF. The DNA of the CDR3 is TGTGCCAGCACAAAAACCCGGGTGCGAGACTACGAGCAGTACTTC.

The table lists this clone with a few counts. This chain links TRBV18 with TRBJ1-1; perhaps TRBD1 as D (6 bases). Germline CDR1 and CDR2: KGHSH and LQKENI. V lost 3 bases and J 6 bases, leaving 8 bases between the germline ends. This CDR3 region has 12 residues. The CDR3 sequence: CASSPDSPEAFF. CDR3 coding DNA: TGTGCCAGCTCACCGGACAGTCCTGAAGCTTTCTTT.

The CDR3 bases are TGTGCCAGCAGTTTGCACTCTAGCGGGGCGATATTCAATGAGCAGTTCTTC. This translates into CASSLHSSGAIFNEQFF. The V call is TRBV28, the J call TRBJ2-1, with 9 bases identical to TRBD2. Germline loops: CDR1 MDHEN, CDR2 SYDVKM. The length of the CDR3 is 17 residues. Trimming cost V 3 bases and J 6 bases; bases outside gene matches: 12. The full variable domain, completed using reference TRBV28 and TRBJ2-1, is DVKVTQSSRYLVKRTGEKVFLECVQDMDHENMFWYRQDPGLGLRLIYFSYDVKMKEKGDIPEGYSVSREKKERFSLILESASTNQTSMYLCASSLHSSGAIFNEQFFGPGTRLTVL.

This chain links TRBV14 with TRBJ2-7; TRBD1 aligns across 10 bases. The CDR3 spans 15 residues. After removal of 4 bases from V and 2 bases from J, the junction contained 5 bases not matched to a gene. Germline V CDR1 and CDR2: SGHDN, FVKESK. The CDR3 spells CASSRVGQGTYEQYF. The CDR3 region has the DNA TGTGCCAGCAGCCGAGTGGGACAGGGGACCTACGAGCAGTACTTC.

V usage is TRBV28 and J usage is TRBJ1-2; D is unresolved. The V and J ends lost 1 base and 4 bases respectively, with 13 bases between them. Germline assignment: CDR1 MDHEN and CDR2 SYDVKM. The CDR3 consists of 15 residues. This chain's CDR3 is CASSLFQKTSYGYTF. The DNA for the CDR3 is TGTGCCAGCAGTTTATTTCAGAAAACTAGCTATGGCTACACCTTC.

The chain is built from TRBV27 and TRBJ1-1, with TRBD1 as a possible D gene (6 bases). The CDR3 length is 14 residues. Germline V lookup: CDR1 MNHEY, CDR2 SMNVEV (reference sequence). The V end was cut by 4 bases, the J end by 0 bases, with 9 bases between. The CDR3 spells CASSYRTVNTEAFF. CDR3 DNA sequence: TGTGCCAGCAGTTACCGGACAGTGAACACTGAAGCTTTCTTT.